The text below deals with one T cell receptor beta chain. TCRdb used MiXCR to reprocess the 5' RACE reads, holding one entry per CDR3 protein. The sample consists of about 270,000 distinct CDR3 sequences, approximately 19% of them appearing once. This record belongs to a study of T-cell memory formation after mild COVID-19. Looked up from germline, CDR1 is LNHNV and CDR2 is YYDKDF (reference sequence). With 3 bases removed from V and 0 bases from J, the gap between germline ends came to 3 bases. The CDR3 is 14 residues long. This TCR was sampled from a man between 18 and 35 years old who had mild COVID-19 (a few samples of this study predate the infection). Cell type and time point are not known. V usage is TRBV15 and J usage is TRBJ2-6; D is unresolved. Material for sequencing was PBMCs or a T cell subset sorted from them (not recorded which). The CDR3 DNA sequence: TGTGCCACCAGCAGCCGCTCTGGGGCCAACGTCCTGACTTTC. This translates into CATSSRSGANVLTF.